Below, 23 T cell receptor beta chains from the same sample are listed, as sequenced in a study of cytomegalovirus exposure and HLA in healthy donors. The PCR contained 60 Vbeta and 13 Jbeta primers. The repertoire was sequenced with immunoSEQ multiplex PCR; TCRdb's copy has only in-frame clones and lacks some. This sample carries roughly 89,000 clones, 75% to 85% of them seen once, and the ten largest clones take 1.9%. The sequenced sample consisted of PBMCs. The source of these receptors is a woman in her 30s in good health and CMV-seronegative.

The chain is built from TRBV5-1 and TRBJ2-1; 8 nucleotides line up with TRBD2. V lost 4 bases, J lost 3 bases, and 12 bases stayed unmatched. Per germline, CDR1 SGHRS and CDR2 YFSETQ. The CDR3 runs to 17 residues. The CDR3 reads CASSPRLREGVYNEQFF. The CDR3 bases are TGCGCCAGCAGCCCCCGTCTTCGGGAGGGTGTCTACAATGAGCAGTTCTTC.

The rearrangement joins TRBV7-3 to TRBJ2-7, with TRBD2 identical over 7 bases. The CDR3 runs to 15 residues. Germline V CDR1 and CDR2: SGHTA, FQGTGA. J gave up 5 bases and V 2 bases, and 9 bases lay outside the gene matches. As DNA, the CDR3 is TGTGCCAGCAGCTTATTTGGCGGGAGTGGCGACGAGCAGTACTTC. It yields the protein CASSLFGGSGDEQYF.

The chain has TRBV5-1 and TRBJ2-3; the match to TRBD2 covers 13 bases. CDR1 is SGHRS, CDR2 YFSETQ, per germline. V lost 4 bases to trimming and J lost 4 bases; unmatched junction nucleotides: 6. This CDR3 comprises 16 residues. In nucleotides, the CDR3 is TGCGCCAGCAGCATAGGACTAGCGGGAGCTGCAGATACGCAGTATTTT. It is translated as CASSIGLAGAADTQYF.

The V call is TRBV27, the J call TRBJ1-2; 10 nucleotides line up with TRBD1. This CDR3 spans 13 amino acids. The germline V gene encodes CDR1 MNHEY and CDR2 SMNVEV (reference sequence). Trimming took 5 bases from V and 5 from J; bases not matched to a gene: 2. The CDR3 coding sequence is TGTGCCAGCAGTCGGACAGGGGGGTATGGCTACACCTTC. Amino acids: CASSRTGGYGYTF.

The table lists this clone with a count of one. The chain recombines TRBV5-1 with TRBJ2-5, with 13 bases matching TRBD2. Germline V gene data show CDR1 as SGHRS and CDR2 as YFSETQ. The V and J ends lost 3 bases and 2 bases, in that order; junction bases with no gene match: 7. CDR3 size: 17 residues. This chain's CDR3 is CASSSGGTSGAQETQYF. DNA for the CDR3: TGCGCCAGCAGCTCGGGAGGGACTAGCGGGGCTCAAGAGACCCAGTACTTC.

This chain uses TRBV5-1 with TRBJ2-1; 9 nucleotides match TRBD1. V shed 3 bases, J shed 7 bases, and the junction held 11 bases outside the gene matches. The CDR3 sequence is 16 residues long. Germline V gene lookup returns CDR1 SGHRS and CDR2 YFSETQ. CDR3 sequence: CASSYDPGQGGNEQFF. The DNA of the CDR3 is TGCGCCAGCAGCTACGATCCGGGACAGGGAGGGAATGAGCAGTTCTTC. Full variable domain (outside the CDR3, taken from reference TRBV5-1 and TRBJ2-1): KAGVTQTPRYLIKTRGQQVTLSCSPISGHRSVSWYQQTPGQGLQFLFEYFSETQRNKGNFPGRFSGRQFSNSRSEMNVSTLELGDSALYLCASSYDPGQGGNEQFFGPGTRLTVL.

V usage is TRBV5-6 and J usage is TRBJ1-1; 9 nucleotides align to TRBD1. The germline V gene has CDR1 SGHDT and CDR2 YYEEEE. The length of the CDR3 is 14 residues. The ends lost 4 bases at V and 3 bases at J; junction bases unmatched: 4. CDR3 DNA sequence: TGTGCCAGCAGCAATACAGGGGGCTACACTGAAGCTTTCTTT. Translating gives CASSNTGGYTEAFF.

V is TRBV9 and J is TRBJ2-2; D possibly corresponds to TRBD1 (5 bases). V was clipped by 4 bases and J by 6 bases, with 13 bases between them. This CDR3 region has 14 residues. The germline V gene has CDR1 SGDLS and CDR2 YYNGEE. The CDR3 nucleotides read TGTGCCAGCAGCCTTCCAGGGCGTCCCGGGGAGCTGTTTTTT. It codes for CASSLPGRPGELFF.

The V gene is TRBV4-2, the J gene TRBJ1-5, with D possibly TRBD1 on 6 matching bases. The CDR3 is 19 amino acids. Per germline, CDR1 LGHNA and CDR2 YNFKEQ. Trimming cost V 1 base and J 0 bases, with 19 bases left between them. CDR3 amino acids: CASSQVSLGASFSNQPQHF. The CDR3 nucleotides are TGTGCCAGCAGCCAAGTCTCTTTGGGGGCGAGCTTTAGCAATCAGCCCCAGCATTTT.

The rearrangement joins TRBV30 to TRBJ2-1; 9 bases match TRBD2. J gave up 4 bases and V 4 bases, and 11 bases lay outside the gene matches. The CDR3 length is 16 residues. Germline V gene lookup returns CDR1 GTSNPN and CDR2 SVGIG (reference sequence). The CDR3 loop reads CAWTYSGLAGYNEQFF. In DNA form, the CDR3 reads TGTGCCTGGACCTATTCGGGGCTAGCGGGATACAATGAGCAGTTCTTC.

As for this clone: Other DNA sequences from this sample encode an identical CDR3 as well. The V and J genes are TRBV18 and TRBJ2-1, with D maybe TRBD2 (6 bases). Between the trimmed V and J ends, which lost 3 bases and 10 bases, there was a span of 19 bases. Looked up from germline, CDR1 is KGHSH and CDR2 is LQKENI. The CDR3 sequence is 15 residues long. CDR3: CASSPTRPDLGEQFF. In DNA form, the CDR3 reads TGTGCCAGCTCACCGACTAGACCCGACTTGGGGGAGCAGTTCTTC.

The chain uses TRBV28 and TRBJ2-2; the match to TRBD1 covers 7 bases. Germline V gene sequence: CDR1 MDHEN, CDR2 SYDVKM. J lost 4 bases, V lost 9 bases, and 11 bases had no gene match. The CDR3 length is 15 residues. The CDR3 sequence is CASERTGKGTGELFF. The CDR3 DNA sequence: TGTGCCAGTGAGAGGACAGGAAAAGGCACCGGGGAGCTGTTTTTT. Full variable domain (outside the CDR3, taken from reference TRBV28 and TRBJ2-2): DVKVTQSSRYLVKRTGEKVFLECVQDMDHENMFWYRQDPGLGLRLIYFSYDVKMKEKGDIPEGYSVSREKKERFSLILESASTNQTSMYLCASERTGKGTGELFFGEGSRLTVL.

The chain recombines TRBV5-6 with TRBJ2-1, with 9 positions matching TRBD1. V gave up 5 bases and J gave up 1 base; unmatched junction bases: 4. Germline CDR1 is SGHDT and CDR2 is YYEEEE. The length of the CDR3 is 15 residues. CDR3 sequence reads: CASSHDRGSYNEQFF. CDR3 DNA sequence: TGTGCCAGCAGTCATGACAGGGGGTCCTACAATGAGCAGTTCTTC.

This clone was seen more than once but under ten times. J is TRBJ1-5 and V is TRBV19, with D unclear. V lost 7 bases, J lost 1 base, and 14 bases lay in between. Germline V gene data show CDR1 as LNHDA and CDR2 as SQIVND (reference sequence). This CDR3 is built from 15 residues. The CDR3 loop is CASTQNTGSNQPQHF. In nucleotides, the CDR3 is TGTGCCAGTACCCAAAATACGGGGAGCAATCAGCCCCAGCATTTT.

The CDR3 loop is CASTPRGSQPQHF. CDR3 in DNA: TGTGCCAGCACCCCCAGGGGTAGTCAGCCCCAGCATTTT. This chain links TRBV28 with TRBJ1-5; a weak D match, TRBD1 (6 bases). The germline V gene has CDR1 MDHEN and CDR2 SYDVKM. V lost 7 bases and J lost 6, with 13 bases in between. The CDR3 sequence is 13 residues long.

The chain carries TRBV18 and TRBJ1-1; D remains ambiguous. Per the germline V gene, CDR1 is KGHSH and CDR2 is LQKENI. V shed 5 bases and J shed 0 bases, with 10 bases lying between them. This CDR3 is built from 14 residues. Here the CDR3 reads CASSVDTLNTEAFF. DNA of the CDR3: TGTGCCAGCTCAGTCGACACATTGAACACTGAAGCTTTCTTT.

The chain links TRBV14 to TRBJ1-2; D is perhaps TRBD1 (6 bases). The V gene's germline CDR1 is SGHDN and CDR2 FVKESK. The CDR3 sequence is 14 residues long. Deletions cut 4 bases from V and 3 bases from J, with 12 bases between. CDR3 DNA sequence: TGTGCCAGCAGCCGGATAGGGGGAGACTATGGCTACACCTTC. It specifies CASSRIGGDYGYTF.

This rearrangement joins TRBV5-1 to TRBJ1-5; D possibly corresponds to TRBD1 (6 bases). The CDR3 length is 16 residues. V lost 4 bases, J lost 8 bases, and 22 bases lay in between. Germline V gene lookup returns CDR1 SGHRS and CDR2 YFSETQ. The CDR3 DNA reads TGCGCCAGCAGCCTAGGCGCACAGGGCGGTTCGGAGCCCCAGCATTTT. It is translated as CASSLGAQGGSEPQHF.

V is TRBV19 and J is TRBJ1-6, with 9 bases lining up with TRBD1. The germline V gene has CDR1 LNHDA and CDR2 SQIVND (reference sequence). This CDR3 is built from 15 residues. Germline trimming cut 3 bases from V and 10 bases from J; bases unmatched to any gene: 7. CDR3 sequence: CASSIDGTGTSPLHF. CDR3 nucleotide sequence: TGTGCCAGTAGTATCGATGGGACAGGGACGTCACCCCTCCACTTT.

The chain links TRBV7-2 to TRBJ2-1, with 14 bases fitting TRBD2. This CDR3 comprises 19 residues. Germline trimming cut 1 base from V and 8 bases from J; bases unmatched to any gene: 13. Germline loops: CDR1 SGHTA, CDR2 FQGNSA. The CDR3 here is CASSLVGLAGVQGRDEQFF. As DNA, the CDR3 is TGTGCCAGCAGCTTAGTGGGACTAGCGGGAGTTCAGGGTCGGGATGAGCAGTTCTTC.

This chain links TRBV6-1 with TRBJ2-7; 15 nucleotides match TRBD2. The V segment lost 0 bases and the J segment 3 bases; nucleotides outside the gene matches: 12. The CDR3 consists of 20 residues. Looked up from germline, CDR1 is MNHNS and CDR2 is SASEGT. CDR3 sequence (DNA): TGTGCCAGCAGTGAAGCGCCCGGACTAGCGGGAGGGCCTTCGGACTACGAGCAGTACTTC. This sequence encodes CASSEAPGLAGGPSDYEQYF.

J is TRBJ2-3 and V is TRBV5-1; TRBD1 matches 7 bases. V was clipped by 3 bases and J by 1 base; unmatched bases: 5. The CDR3 loop spans 15 amino acids. CDR1 is SGHRS and CDR2 is YFSETQ in the germline V gene. CDR3 DNA sequence: TGCGCCAGCAGCTCTCGACAGGGAGGCACAGATACGCAGTATTTT. Translating it yields CASSSRQGGTDTQYF. The full variable domain, completed using reference TRBV5-1 and TRBJ2-3, is KAGVTQTPRYLIKTRGQQVTLSCSPISGHRSVSWYQQTPGQGLQFLFEYFSETQRNKGNFPGRFSGRQFSNSRSEMNVSTLELGDSALYLCASSSRQGGTDTQYFGPGTRLTVL.

This chain joins TRBV4-2 and TRBJ2-2; 7 bases align to TRBD1. Per the germline V gene, CDR1 is LGHNA and CDR2 is YNFKEQ. This CDR3 contains 17 residues. J was trimmed by 5 bases and V by 0 bases; bases with no gene match: 9. The CDR3 DNA sequence: TGTGCCAGCAGCCAAGATTGGTCAGGGGGAGTGACCGGGGAGCTGTTTTTT. It encodes CASSQDWSGGVTGELFF.